This TCR beta chain was captured by sequencing in a study of CD8 T cells in Susac syndrome (dated by TCRdb to between 2018 and 2021). At the level of the whole study: The study used repertoire sequencing to test whether antigen drove CD8+ T cell activation and differentiation in Susac syndrome. Summary of the overall study and its limitations: The TCR sequencing and HLA analysis was acknowledged to have included a relatively small number of individuals.

The germline V gene encodes CDR1 DFQATT and CDR2 SNEGSKA (reference sequence). Spanning cysteine to phenylalanine, the CDR3 consists of 13 amino acids. The sequence is cut down to CDR3 DNA, 39 bases in frame from base 1. V is clipped by 5 bases and J by 5 bases, and the sequence between their germline boundaries is 13 bases long. RNA was extracted using the RNeasy kit, and about 0.45 to 1 ug of the RNA was reverse transcribed with random hexamers. The immunoSEQ multiplex PCR assay, which covers 54 Vbeta and 13 Jbeta segments, was used to amplify TCR beta CDR3 regions. PCR amplification bias was corrected using a synthetic template baseline for primer optimization and computational correction. The authors processed their data as follows. Reads were annotated to V, D and J genes according to IMGT and were analyzed with immunoSEQ Analyzer, with only productive sequences retained. Clonality was computed as one minus Shannon entropy normalized by log2 of the number of productive unique sequences. For each patient and control, public and private clones were evaluated among the 100 most prevalent clones. A clone was defined as Susac-specific if it was absent from the healthy and MS cohorts, from over a thousand published viral clones and from other ImmuneACCESS disease sequences. TCRdb passed the public sequencing reads through fastp at Q25 and MiXCR, retaining productive beta sequences. Rows matching on CDR3 protein sequence are summarized as one entry with the most common DNA and genes. What appears here as the V and J calls and clone size reflects TCRdb's work, not the paper's. The sample table records about 140,000 distinct CDR3 sequences; approximately 95% of these occur just once. In total, the top ten clones hold over 0.1% of the sample.

With regard to this clonotype: Its antigen remains unidentified. Base qualities are missing; no much larger clone stands one base away.

Peripheral blood CD8+ and CD4+ T cells from healthy donors, Susac syndrome patients and multiple sclerosis patients were profiled using high-throughput TCR beta sequencing. Multiple sclerosis controls were treatment-naive patients with stable or active relapsing-remitting disease fulfilling revised McDonald criteria. Bulk CD8+ and CD4+ T cells were purified by magnetic negative isolation, whereas CD8+ TEMRA cells were enriched by FACS. Blood was collected in EDTA tubes and processed within 24 hours, with PBMCs isolated through density gradient centrifugation. PBMCs destined for TCR sequencing were cryopreserved in liquid nitrogen and later thawed in a 37 °C water bath. A purity of at least 90% was achieved for sorted or isolated CD4+, CD8+ and CD8+ TEMRA cells.

The sample was CD4+ T cells from PBMCs. The chain employs TRBV20-1 and TRBJ1-5; perhaps TRBD1 is the D gene, with 6 bases matching. This TCR came from a human donor with multiple sclerosis. DNA sequence: TGCAGTGCTGAAAAGACAGGTTATCAGCCCCAGCATTTT. Its protein product is CSAEKTGYQPQHF.